These 26 T cell receptor beta chains share one sample of origin, sequenced in a study of molecular identifiers for immune sequencing clone quantification (dated by TCRdb to the late 2010s). The library was generated by PCR. The sequencer was a NextSeq 500. The public sequencing data were trimmed at Q25 with fastp and processed into clonotypes with MiXCR by TCRdb, which kept only in-frame beta chains. Each CDR3 protein gets just one entry, which takes the most common genes and DNA from the rows behind it. The sample table contains approximately 680,000 distinct CDR3 sequences; only one count was recorded for about 25% of them. Of the sample, about 0.84% is held by the ten largest clones. Sample: naive CD8+ T cells from blood, with Jurkat cell RNA spiked in. The sample's cell subset or site label, in plain terms: FACS-sorted CD8+CD4-CCR7+CD45RA+ naive T cells. All receptors come from a human donor in good health. Some libraries in this study had Jurkat cell RNA spiked in.

Concerning this clonotype itself: This may be a read error: a much more frequent sequence differs by one nucleotide. The chain combines TRBV2 with TRBJ1-1; TRBD1 matches 7 bases. Per germline, CDR1 SNHLY and CDR2 FYNNEI. CDR3 length: 12 residues. In nucleotides, the CDR3 is TGTGCCACAGGGGGTATGGGAACTGAAGCTTCCTTT. Its translation is CATGGMGTEASF.

This clonotype was observed once. The junction shows a germline mismatch at one end, possibly a read error. The chain links TRBV11-2 to TRBJ2-3; tentative D call: TRBD2 (5 bases). The CDR3 contains 16 residues. Germline V lookup: CDR1 SGHAT, CDR2 FQNNGV. In DNA, the CDR3 is TGTGCCCGCAGCTTAGGGTACGGGGTTCGCCCAGATACGCAGTATTTT. Its translation: CARSLGYGVRPDTQYF.

On this clonotype itself: A single base separates this from a much larger clone, so it may be a read error. This is likely a read error, given that the CDR3 carries no conserved phenylalanine or tryptophan at its end. This sequence joins TRBV19 and TRBJ1-5; 7 bases fit TRBD1. The V segment lost 1 base and the J segment 6 bases; nucleotides outside the gene matches: 3. The CDR3 has 14 amino acids. Germline-derived CDR1 and CDR2 are LNHDA and SQIVND (reference sequence). The CDR3, as DNA: TGTGCCAGTAGTATAGGGGCAGGGGGTCAGCCCCAGCATCTT. It is translated as CASSIGAGGQPQHL.

For this clonotype: A much larger clone sits a single nucleotide away, making a read error possible. The V call is TRBV29-1, the J call TRBJ1-1; maybe TRBD1 (6 bases). In germline, CDR1 is SQVTM, CDR2 ANQGSEA. The germline V and J ends were trimmed by 5 bases and 6 bases, with 13 bases remaining between them. The CDR3 totals 12 residues. CDR3 loop: CSVKGGAAEAFF. Here the CDR3 DNA reads TGCAGCGTTAAAGGGGGGGCGGCTGAAGCTTTCTTT.

Comment on this clonotype: This could be a read error, since a much larger clone is one nucleotide away. The chain recombines TRBV6-1 with TRBJ1-6, with D perhaps matching TRBD1 (5 bases). Per germline, CDR1 MNHNS and CDR2 SASEGT. The CDR3 runs to 13 residues. Trimming removed 3 bases at V and 10 bases at J, with 10 bases between. CDR3: CASSDGGPSPLHF. In DNA form, the CDR3 reads TGTGCCAGCAGTGACGGGGGTCCCTCACCCCTCCACTTT.

This clonotype was counted only a few times. The CDR3 region has the DNA TGCAGTGCTAGAGACCCGCGGGACAGACAAAACACTGAAGCTTTCTTT. This encodes CSARDPRDRQNTEAFF. This chain uses TRBV20-1 with TRBJ1-1, with 7 positions matching TRBD1. V shed 0 bases, J shed 2 bases, and the junction held 9 bases outside the gene matches. The length of the CDR3 is 16 residues. Germline V gives CDR1 DFQATT, CDR2 SNEGSKA (reference sequence).

As regards this clonotype: A much bigger clone sits one base away, suggesting this may be a read error. The chain uses TRBV27 and TRBJ2-7; 9 bases agree with TRBD1. Losses at the gene ends were 5 bases for V and 6 bases for J; bases not matched to a gene: 20. The CDR3 runs to 18 residues. The germline CDR1 and CDR2 sequences are MNHEY and SMNVEV (reference sequence). The CDR3 sequence: CASSPDPTPPTGGREQYF. In DNA, the CDR3 is TGTGCCAGCAGTCCCGACCCTACCCCTCCGACAGGGGGGCGCGAGCAGTACTTC.

This clonotype was observed at least ten times. The CDR3 reads CASSPGFSYEQYF. CDR3 coding DNA: TGTGCCAGCAGTCCCGGTTTCTCCTACGAGCAGTACTTC. The chain employs TRBV6-2 or TRBV6-3 and TRBJ2-7; D remains unclear. The CDR3 runs to 13 residues. V shed 5 bases and J shed 0 bases, with 8 bases lying between them. Germline CDR1 reads MNHEY; CDR2 reads SVGEGT.

This clonotype was counted many times. The chain is built from TRBV11-2 and TRBJ2-3; 10 positions agree with TRBD1. The V gene's germline CDR1 is SGHAT and CDR2 FQNNGV. V trimming: 1 base; J trimming: 4 bases; junction bases outside the gene matches: 11. This CDR3 region has 18 residues. The CDR3 is CASSLAPLTGGLADTQYF. The CDR3 nucleotides are TGTGCCAGCAGCTTAGCTCCCCTGACAGGGGGCTTGGCAGATACGCAGTATTTT.

For the CDR3, the DNA is TGCAGTGCTAGAAACGTCGACAGCGGGATTTACGAGCAGTACTTC. Translated, it gives CSARNVDSGIYEQYF. This chain connects TRBV20-1 to TRBJ2-7; 7 bases are shared with TRBD2. J was trimmed by 4 bases and V by 2 bases; bases with no gene match: 11. This CDR3 is 15 amino acids long. CDR1 DFQATT and CDR2 SNEGSKA come from the germline V gene (reference sequence).

The chain is built from TRBV7-9 and TRBJ1-1; D remains unclear. V gave up 4 bases and J gave up 7 bases, with 10 bases separating them. The CDR3 contains 12 residues. Germline assignment: CDR1 SEHNR and CDR2 FQNEAQ (reference sequence). CDR3 DNA: TGTGCCAGCAGCTCAAGACACATTGAAGCTTTCTTT. Residues: CASSSRHIEAFF.

Comment on this clonotype: As the CDR3 is not closed by the conserved phenylalanine or tryptophan, this likely results from a read error. V and J are TRBV6-5 and TRBJ1-2; 8 bases line up with TRBD1. The CDR3 runs 14 residues. The V segment lost 0 bases and the J segment 6 bases; nucleotides outside the gene matches: 3. Germline assignment: CDR1 MNHEY and CDR2 SVGAGI. DNA for the CDR3: TGTGCCAGCAGTTACTCGATGGGACAGGATGGCTACACCCTC. Amino acid sequence: CASSYSMGQDGYTL.

With respect to this clonotype: This could be a read error, since a much larger clone is one nucleotide away. This rearrangement joins TRBV7-8 to TRBJ2-1; D is ambiguous. The CDR3 length is 11 residues. V was trimmed by 8 bases and J by 8 bases, leaving 10 bases between them. Germline CDR1 reads SGHVS; CDR2 reads FQNEAQ. DNA for the CDR3: TGTGCCAGCGGCTCCCCCCATGAGCAGTTCTTC. Encoded protein: CASGSPHEQFF. The whole variable domain, filled in from reference TRBV7-8 and TRBJ2-1, reads GAGVSQSPRYKVAKRGQDVALRCDPISGHVSLFWYQQALGQGPEFLTYFQNEAQLDKSGLPSDRFFAERPEGSVSTLKIQRTQQEDSAVYLCASGSPHEQFFGPGTRLTVL.

There are a few counts of this clonotype. The rearrangement joins TRBV5-1 to TRBJ2-1, with D perhaps TRBD1 (5 bases). The length of the CDR3 is 15 residues. Between the trimmed V and J ends, which lost 0 bases and 5 bases, there was a span of 12 bases. Per the germline V gene, CDR1 is SGHRS and CDR2 is YFSETQ. CDR3 DNA: TGCGCCAGCAGCTTGGTGGCAGGGCTAAACAATGAGCAGTTCTTC. It specifies CASSLVAGLNNEQFF.

DNA for the CDR3: TGTGCCAGCAGCGTCAGTAGGGCCGGGCCTCAGGGGAGCTCCTACAATGAGCAGTTCTTC. It specifies CASSVSRAGPQGSSYNEQFF. This sequence joins TRBV9 and TRBJ2-1; possibly TRBD1 for D (6 bases). Germline V lookup: CDR1 SGDLS, CDR2 YYNGEE. Deletions cut 2 bases from V and 0 bases from J, with 24 bases between. The CDR3 is 20 amino acids.

A remark on this clonotype: The CDR3 ends on some other residue instead of the conserved phenylalanine or tryptophan, so this is likely a read error. The chain uses TRBV7-9 and TRBJ2-1, with D possibly TRBD2 on 6 matching bases. Germline V gene lookup returns CDR1 SEHNR and CDR2 FQNEAQ (reference sequence). The CDR3 is 16 residues long. V lost 6 bases and J 5 bases, leaving 20 bases between the germline ends. The CDR3 region is CASSSEGGFYDNEQFL. In DNA form, the CDR3 reads TGTGCCAGCAGTTCCGAAGGAGGGTTTTATGACAATGAGCAGTTCCTC.

A note on this clonotype: No conserved phenylalanine or tryptophan is present at the end of the CDR3, so a read error is the likely explanation. This sequence joins TRBV14 and TRBJ2-6, with no clear D. The CDR3 consists of 13 residues. CDR1 is SGHDN, CDR2 FVKESK, per germline. V lost 3 bases to trimming and J lost 0 bases, with 0 bases between them. The CDR3 here is CASSHSGANVLTI. CDR3 bases: TGTGCCAGCAGCCACTCTGGGGCCAACGTCCTGACTATC.

To note about this clonotype: This could be a read error, since a much larger clone is one nucleotide away. The genes are TRBV7-2 and TRBJ2-1; TRBD2 might be the D (6 bases). The CDR3 consists of 15 residues. Germline V gives CDR1 SGHTA, CDR2 FQGNSA. The CDR3 here is CASSFTSPPYNGQFF. The CDR3 coding sequence is TGTGCCAGCAGCTTCACTAGCCCCCCCTACAATGGGCAGTTCTTC.

This clonotype has a count of ten or more. CDR3 sequence reads: CASSYSASKPQHF. The CDR3 DNA is TGTGCCAGCAGTTACTCGGCCAGTAAGCCCCAGCATTTT. The J gene is TRBJ1-5, the V gene TRBV6-5; D gene ambiguous. This CDR3 is 13 amino acids long. From germline, CDR1 is MNHEY and CDR2 SVGAGI. Trimming removed 0 bases at V and 8 bases at J, with 8 bases between.

This clonotype was seen more than once but under ten times. The genes are TRBV20-1 and TRBJ2-7; 13 bases are a match to TRBD2. Trimming cost V 0 bases and J 3 bases; bases outside gene matches: 17. The CDR3 runs to 20 residues. Per germline, CDR1 DFQATT and CDR2 SNEGSKA (reference sequence). CDR3 sequence: CSARDSFGTSGKRRVYEQYF. CDR3 DNA: TGCAGTGCTAGAGACTCCTTTGGGACTAGCGGGAAGCGGAGAGTCTACGAGCAGTACTTC.

The chain recombines TRBV7-9 with TRBJ2-1; D might be TRBD1 (5 bases). The CDR3 spans 15 residues. Trimming took 8 bases from V and 4 from J, leaving 18 bases between them. Looked up from germline, CDR1 is SEHNR and CDR2 is FQNEAQ (reference sequence). Written as DNA, the CDR3 is TGTGCCAGCCGCCCTAGGGGAACCCCGTACAATGAGCAGTTCTTC. Translation gives CASRPRGTPYNEQFF.

This clonotype has more than one count but fewer than ten. This rearrangement joins TRBV7-6 to TRBJ2-1, with D hard to call. This CDR3 has 15 amino acids. Per the germline V gene, CDR1 is SGHVS and CDR2 is FNYEAQ. V was cut by 7 bases and J by 4 bases, with 17 bases left in between. The CDR3 protein is CASTFGPDSYNEQFF. CDR3 nucleotide sequence: TGTGCCAGCACCTTCGGGCCAGACTCGTACAATGAGCAGTTCTTC.

Note on this clonotype: At one of its ends the junction is not consistent with the germline gene, which may arise from a read error. The chain employs TRBV24-1 and TRBJ2-2; 12 bases are a match to TRBD1. CDR1 KGHDR and CDR2 SFDVKD come from the germline V gene. The CDR3 runs 17 residues. CDR3 DNA: TGTGCCACCAGCGATTTGCCGGGGACAGGGGGCACCGGGGAGCCGTTTTTT. It is translated as CATSDLPGTGGTGEPFF.

As concerns this clonotype: This may stem from a read error, because a much larger clone lies one nucleotide away. V is TRBV12-3 or TRBV12-4 and J is TRBJ2-7, with D perhaps TRBD1 (5 bases). This CDR3 contains 15 residues. V lost 8 bases and J 3 bases, leaving 20 bases between the germline ends. The CDR3 DNA sequence: TGTGCCAGCGGTCCGAGGCAGGGTGCAAACTACGAGCAGTACTTC. Protein product: CASGPRQGANYEQYF.

The sample holds a few counts of this clonotype. The chain recombines TRBV27 with TRBJ2-5; D might be TRBD2 (5 bases). Trimming removed 3 bases at V and 2 bases at J, with 13 bases between. The germline V gene has CDR1 MNHEY and CDR2 SMNVEV (reference sequence). There are 15 residues in the CDR3. DNA for the CDR3: TGTGCCAGCAGTTTCTTGGGGAGAGTTCAAGAGACCCAGTACTTC. This codes for CASSFLGRVQETQYF.

The genes are TRBV5-4 and TRBJ2-7; the D gene is possibly TRBD1 (5 bases). The germline CDR1 and CDR2 sequences are SGHNT and YYREEE (reference sequence). The CDR3 runs to 13 residues. The germline V and J ends were trimmed by 5 bases and 7 bases, with 16 bases remaining between them. CDR3 region: CASRTDRSQEQYF. In DNA form, the CDR3 reads TGTGCCAGCAGAACCGACAGAAGTCAAGAGCAGTACTTC.